Listed here is a single TCR beta chain. Random hexamers were used to reverse transcribe about 0.5 to 1 ug of RNA. The TCR beta CDR3 was amplified by immunoSEQ multiplex PCR across 54 Vbeta, 13 Jbeta. From the immunoSEQ multiplex PCR reads, TCRdb called clonotypes with MiXCR, one entry per CDR3 protein. The data show 70,000 to 75,000 distinct CDR3 sequences, approximately 93% seen once. This entry belongs to a study of CD8 T cells in Susac syndrome. As for the study in general: Clinically active disease was present in about six of the sequenced Susac syndrome patients. Eight or nine of these patients were in remission.

This TCR was sampled from a human donor with Susac syndrome. The sequenced sample consisted of CD4+ T cells from PBMCs.

CDR3 DNA sequence: TGTGCCTGGAGTGTAGGAGGAAGCCGGGAGCAAGAGACCCAGTACTTC. Translation gives CAWSVGGSREQETQYF. This chain uses TRBV30 with TRBJ2-5; a weak D match, TRBD2 (6 bases). Trimming shortened V by 0 bases and J by 2 bases, and 16 bases separated the two germline ends. This CDR3 has 16 amino acids. In germline, CDR1 is GTSNPN, CDR2 SVGIG (reference sequence).